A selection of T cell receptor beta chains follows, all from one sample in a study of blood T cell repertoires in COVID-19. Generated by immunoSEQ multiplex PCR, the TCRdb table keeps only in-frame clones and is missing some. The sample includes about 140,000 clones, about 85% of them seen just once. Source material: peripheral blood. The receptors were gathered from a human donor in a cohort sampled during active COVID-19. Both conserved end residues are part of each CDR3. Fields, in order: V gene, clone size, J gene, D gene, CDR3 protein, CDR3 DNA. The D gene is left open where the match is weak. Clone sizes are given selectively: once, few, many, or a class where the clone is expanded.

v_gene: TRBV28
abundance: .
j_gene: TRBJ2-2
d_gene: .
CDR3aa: CASSLSTANTGELFF
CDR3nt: TGTGCCAGCAGTTTGTCGACAGCGAACACCGGGGAGCTGTTTTTT

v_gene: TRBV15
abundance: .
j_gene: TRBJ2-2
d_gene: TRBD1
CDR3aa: CATSSRGTDPTGELFF
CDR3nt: TGTGCCACCAGCTCCAGGGGGACAGACCCTACCGGGGAGCTGTTTTTT

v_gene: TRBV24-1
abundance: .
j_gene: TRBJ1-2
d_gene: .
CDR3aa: CATSDSGAGDRGYGYTF
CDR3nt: TGTGCCACCAGTGATTCAGGGGCAGGGGATCGGGGCTATGGCTACACCTTC

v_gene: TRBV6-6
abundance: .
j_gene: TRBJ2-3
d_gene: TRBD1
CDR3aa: CASSLGQGTDTQYF
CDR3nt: TGTGCCAGCAGTCTGGGACAGGGAACAGATACGCAGTATTTT

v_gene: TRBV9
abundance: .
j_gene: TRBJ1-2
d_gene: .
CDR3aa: CASSPELDRYYGYTF
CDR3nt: TGTGCCAGCAGCCCCGAGCTCGACAGGTACTATGGCTACACCTTC

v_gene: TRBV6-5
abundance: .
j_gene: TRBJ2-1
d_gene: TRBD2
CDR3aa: CASSPGTSGRNEQFF
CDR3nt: TGTGCCAGCAGTCCCGGGACTAGCGGGAGAAATGAGCAGTTCTTC

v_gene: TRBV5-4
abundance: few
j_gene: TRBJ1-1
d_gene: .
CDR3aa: CASSSQGNRNTEAFF
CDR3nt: TGTGCCAGCAGCTCCCAGGGAAATCGGAACACTGAAGCTTTCTTT

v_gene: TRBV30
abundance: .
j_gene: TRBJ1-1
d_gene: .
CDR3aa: CAWWLANTEAFF
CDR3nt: TGTGCCTGGTGGCTGGCGAACACTGAAGCTTTCTTT

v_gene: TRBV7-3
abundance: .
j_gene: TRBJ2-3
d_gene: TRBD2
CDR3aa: CASSTEPLAVGTDTQYF
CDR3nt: TGTGCCAGCAGCACGGAACCTCTAGCGGTTGGCACAGATACGCAGTATTTT

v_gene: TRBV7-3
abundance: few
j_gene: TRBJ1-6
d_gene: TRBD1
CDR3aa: CASSFGQAGSPLHF
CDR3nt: TGTGCCAGCAGCTTTGGACAGGCTGGCTCACCCCTCCACTTT

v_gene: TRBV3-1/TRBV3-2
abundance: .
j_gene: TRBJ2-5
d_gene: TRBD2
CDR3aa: CASSRETSGQETQYF
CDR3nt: TGTGCCAGCAGCCGAGAGACTAGCGGGCAAGAGACCCAGTACTTC

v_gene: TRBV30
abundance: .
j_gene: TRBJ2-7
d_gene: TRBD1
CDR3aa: CAWTQQDRGRNEQYF
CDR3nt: TGTGCCTGGACCCAACAAGACAGGGGGCGAAACGAGCAGTACTTC

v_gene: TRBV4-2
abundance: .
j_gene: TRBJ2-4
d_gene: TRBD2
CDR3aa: CASSHFTSGGDKNIQYF
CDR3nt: TGTGCCAGCAGCCACTTTACTAGCGGGGGTGATAAAAACATTCAGTACTTC

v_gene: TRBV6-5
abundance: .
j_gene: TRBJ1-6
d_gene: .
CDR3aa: CASSGSSYNSPLHF
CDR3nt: TGTGCCAGCAGCGGGAGCTCCTATAATTCACCCCTCCACTTT

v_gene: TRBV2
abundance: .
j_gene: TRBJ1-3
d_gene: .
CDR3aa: CASRVASGNTIYF
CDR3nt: TGTGCCAGCAGAGTAGCATCTGGAAACACCATATATTTT

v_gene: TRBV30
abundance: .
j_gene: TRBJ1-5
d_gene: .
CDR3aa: CAWRQDGRSNQPQHF
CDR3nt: TGTGCCTGGAGACAAGACGGGAGAAGCAATCAGCCCCAGCATTTT

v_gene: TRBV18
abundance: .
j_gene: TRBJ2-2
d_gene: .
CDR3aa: CASSPRRQLNTGELFF
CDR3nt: TGTGCCAGCTCACCACGAAGACAGCTGAACACCGGGGAGCTGTTTTTT

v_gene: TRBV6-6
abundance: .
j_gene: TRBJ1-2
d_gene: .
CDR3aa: CASSSTRQGTYGYTF
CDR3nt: TGTGCCAGCAGTTCCACTAGGCAGGGGACCTATGGCTACACCTTC